The 20 T cell receptor beta chains below were found in one sample sequenced in a study of blood T cell repertoires in COVID-19. Only in-frame clones appear in the TCRdb table, and some are missing; sequencing was by immunoSEQ multiplex PCR. The sample has some 460,000 clones; around 89% are singletons. Sequenced material: peripheral blood. These receptors were collected from a woman aged 25 to 39 with acute or convalescent COVID-19.

The chain has TRBV6-5 and TRBJ2-7, with 8 bases that match TRBD2. CDR1 is MNHEY and CDR2 is SVGAGI in the germline V gene. J gave up 7 bases and V 8 bases, and 16 bases lay outside the gene matches. This CDR3 is built from 15 residues. The CDR3, as DNA: TGTGCCAGCTCCAATACCGGGCCGCGGGAGGAAGAGCAGTACTTC. Amino acid sequence: CASSNTGPREEEQYF.

The chain links TRBV19 to TRBJ1-5, with 10 bases that match TRBD1. This CDR3 region has 18 residues. Germline CDR1 is LNHDA and CDR2 is SQIVND (reference sequence). V lost 6 bases and J lost 8; bases outside the gene matches: 19. In nucleotides, the CDR3 is TGTGCCAGTAGGCCAACCGGGACAGGGGTGGGGGCTAGGGAGCCCCAGCATTTT. It translates to CASRPTGTGVGAREPQHF.

The V call is TRBV11-3, the J call TRBJ2-1; no clear D. Germline assignment: CDR1 SGHNT and CDR2 YENEEA. The V gene lost 1 base and the J gene lost 8 bases, with 9 bases spanning the gap. The CDR3 has 13 residues. In DNA, the CDR3 is TGTGCCAGCAGCTTAGGGTCTAAGTATGAGCAGTTCTTC. Residues: CASSLGSKYEQFF.

J is TRBJ2-1 and V is TRBV7-9; TRBD1 matches at 8 bases. CDR1 is SEHNR and CDR2 is FQNEAQ in the germline V gene (reference sequence). The ends lost 5 bases at V and 3 bases at J; junction bases unmatched: 6. This CDR3 contains 15 residues. The CDR3 sequence is CASSLGQGYYNEQFF. The CDR3 DNA follows: TGTGCCAGCAGCCTAGGACAGGGTTACTACAATGAGCAGTTCTTC.

The chain has TRBV21-1 and TRBJ1-1; the table's D call of TRBD1 was not tested on the DNA. TRBV21-1 is a recognized pseudogene. CDR3 length equals 16 residues. The CDR3 DNA reads TGTGCCAGCAGCAAAGAAGCCGACAGCAGGCAGGGTGAAGCTTTCTTT. Translating gives CASSKEADSRQGEAFF.

With regard to this clone: The same CDR3 arises from other DNA sequences in this sample as well. The chain joins TRBV18 to TRBJ1-5, with D tentatively TRBD1 (5 bases). Trimming removed 6 bases from V and 5 bases from J, with 11 bases in between. There are 13 residues in the CDR3. Germline values: CDR1 KGHSH, CDR2 LQKENI. CDR3 DNA sequence: TGTGCCAGCTCCCCGGACATCGATCAGCCCCAGCATTTT. Its translation is CASSPDIDQPQHF.

The J gene is TRBJ2-4, the V gene TRBV5-5; perhaps TRBD2 as D (6 bases). V lost 0 bases and J lost 1, with 14 bases in between. From germline, CDR1 is SGHKS and CDR2 YYEKEE (reference sequence). The CDR3 has 17 residues. Written as DNA, the CDR3 is TGTGCCAGCAGCTTGGGTCTACCCGGGAGCGCCAAAAACATTCAGTACTTC. This sequence encodes CASSLGLPGSAKNIQYF.

In this sample, this clone turned up once. This chain uses TRBV5-4 with TRBJ1-1; tentatively, D is TRBD1 (5 bases). Per the germline V gene, CDR1 is SGHNT and CDR2 is YYREEE (reference sequence). V lost 0 bases and J lost 5, with 11 bases in between. The length of the CDR3 is 14 residues. The CDR3 region has the DNA TGTGCCAGCAGCTTGGGGGCAGGGAGGACTGAAGCTTTCTTT. It is translated as CASSLGAGRTEAFF.

This sequence joins TRBV5-1 and TRBJ1-2; 9 bases fit TRBD1. This CDR3 is 16 amino acids long. V lost 5 bases, J lost 6 bases, and 14 bases stayed unmatched. The germline V gene has CDR1 SGHRS and CDR2 YFSETQ. CDR3 coding DNA: TGCGCCAGCAGTCCTCTACCGGGACAGGGTTTCGATGGCTACACCTTC. It codes for CASSPLPGQGFDGYTF. Using reference TRBV5-1 and TRBJ1-2 for the parts outside the CDR3, the full variable domain is KAGVTQTPRYLIKTRGQQVTLSCSPISGHRSVSWYQQTPGQGLQFLFEYFSETQRNKGNFPGRFSGRQFSNSRSEMNVSTLELGDSALYLCASSPLPGQGFDGYTFGSGTRLTVV.

The gene calls are TRBV24-1 and TRBJ1-5; 8 nucleotides agree with TRBD1. The V and J ends lost 7 bases and 5 bases, in that order; junction bases with no gene match: 6. Germline loops: CDR1 KGHDR, CDR2 SFDVKD. The CDR3 covers 14 residues. The CDR3 nucleotides read TGTGCCACCAGCGGACAGGGTGAGTATCAGCCCCAGCATTTT. This encodes CATSGQGEYQPQHF.

The chain combines TRBV24-1 with TRBJ2-2, with D tentatively TRBD1 (5 bases). The CDR3 totals 16 residues. Trimming stripped 7 bases from V and 6 bases from J, with 20 bases between. Germline values: CDR1 KGHDR, CDR2 SFDVKD. This CDR3 is CATSNTVGVVPGELFF. The CDR3 DNA reads as TGTGCCACCAGCAATACAGTAGGGGTTGTCCCCGGGGAGCTGTTTTTT.

The rearrangement joins TRBV6-2 or TRBV6-3 to TRBJ1-5; perhaps TRBD1 as D (5 bases). The CDR3 loop spans 16 amino acids. CDR1 is MNHEY, CDR2 SVGEGT, per germline. The V end was cut by 2 bases, the J end by 2 bases, with 13 bases between. CDR3 sequence reads: CASSYQGPVGNQPQHF. CDR3 nucleotides: TGTGCCAGCAGTTACCAGGGTCCGGTTGGCAATCAGCCCCAGCATTTT.

V usage is TRBV7-8 and J usage is TRBJ1-3; no clear D gene. Germline CDR1 SGHVS, CDR2 FQNEAQ. The CDR3 totals 17 residues. Trimming stripped 3 bases from V and 0 bases from J, with 15 bases between. The CDR3 loop reads CASSFKSLISSGNTIYF. CDR3 bases: TGTGCCAGCAGCTTCAAATCATTGATTAGCTCTGGAAACACCATATATTTT. Drawing the rest from reference TRBV7-8 and TRBJ1-3, the complete variable domain is GAGVSQSPRYKVAKRGQDVALRCDPISGHVSLFWYQQALGQGPEFLTYFQNEAQLDKSGLPSDRFFAERPEGSVSTLKIQRTQQEDSAVYLCASSFKSLISSGNTIYFGEGSWLTVV.

The sample holds one count of this clone. The chain recombines TRBV15 with TRBJ2-3; TRBD2 aligns across 7 bases. Trimming cost V 4 bases and J 4 bases; bases outside gene matches: 11. The CDR3 is made up of 16 amino acids. Germline-derived CDR1 and CDR2 are LNHNV and YYDKDF (reference sequence). In DNA, the CDR3 is TGTGCCACCAGCACAATCGGACTAGGGGTATCAGATACGCAGTATTTT. Protein: CATSTIGLGVSDTQYF. The whole variable domain, remainder taken from reference TRBV15 and TRBJ2-3, is DAMVIQNPRYQVTQFGKPVTLSCSQTLNHNVMYWYQQKSSQAPKLLFHYYDKDFNNEADTPDNFQSRRPNTSFCFLDIRSPGLGDTAMYLCATSTIGLGVSDTQYFGPGTRLTVL.

The CDR3 nucleotides read TGTGCTAGTGCTTCTAGACCCTCCACTGAAGCTTTCTTT. Translation: CASASRPSTEAFF. This chain joins TRBV12-5 and TRBJ1-1; D is uncertain. This CDR3 is built from 13 residues. Trimming stripped 7 bases from V and 4 bases from J, with 13 bases between. Germline assignment: CDR1 LGHNT and CDR2 FRNRAP.

The gene calls are TRBV6-1 and TRBJ2-7; D is possibly TRBD1 (5 bases). Trimming took off 2 bases at V and 0 bases at J, with 8 bases between the two ends. CDR3 length: 14 amino acids. Germline values: CDR1 MNHNS, CDR2 SASEGT. CDR3 residues: CASSEPGISYEQYF. CDR3 DNA: TGTGCCAGCAGTGAACCAGGGATCTCCTACGAGCAGTACTTC.

The rearrangement links TRBV30 to TRBJ1-4; TRBD1 aligns across 9 bases. V was clipped by 3 bases and J by 13 bases; unmatched bases: 9. Germline lookup yields CDR1 GTSNPN and CDR2 SVGIG (reference sequence). The CDR3 is made up of 13 amino acids. CDR3 in amino acids: CAWSGQGRKVLFF. The CDR3 nucleotides read TGTGCCTGGAGCGGACAGGGGCGAAAGGTACTGTTTTTT.

The chain couples TRBV10-2 to TRBJ2-3; D unclear. The germline V gene has CDR1 WSHSY and CDR2 SAAADI. This CDR3 contains 15 residues. V lost 4 bases to trimming and J lost 0 bases, with 11 bases between them. This CDR3 is CASSVEGASTDTQYF. Written as DNA, the CDR3 is TGCGCCAGCAGTGTTGAAGGAGCTAGCACAGATACGCAGTATTTT.

This chain uses TRBV10-3 with TRBJ2-3; 12 bases are a match to TRBD1. Losses at the gene ends were 8 bases for V and 2 bases for J; bases not matched to a gene: 8. The germline V gene has CDR1 ENHRY and CDR2 SYGVKD. The length of the CDR3 is 16 residues. CDR3 protein: CAISKGQGANTDTQYF. CDR3 DNA sequence: TGTGCCATCTCAAAGGGACAGGGGGCGAACACAGATACGCAGTATTTT.

This chain links TRBV28 with TRBJ2-7; 7 bases agree with TRBD1. The CDR3 is 19 amino acids. Germline loops: CDR1 MDHEN, CDR2 SYDVKM. Unmatched junction bases numbered 24, after V lost 5 bases and J lost 5 bases. The CDR3 spells CASSNDRAHLARDHDEQYF. DNA for the CDR3: TGTGCCAGCAGTAACGACAGGGCCCACTTGGCCCGGGATCATGACGAGCAGTACTTC. The whole variable domain, filled in from reference TRBV28 and TRBJ2-7, reads DVKVTQSSRYLVKRTGEKVFLECVQDMDHENMFWYRQDPGLGLRLIYFSYDVKMKEKGDIPEGYSVSREKKERFSLILESASTNQTSMYLCASSNDRAHLARDHDEQYFGPGTRLTVT.